A single sample gave rise to the 4 T cell receptor beta chains below, sequenced in a study of memory CD4+ T cells and cytomegalovirus serostatus. Assay used: immunoSEQ multiplex PCR; TCRdb lists only in-frame clones, some missing. The sample carries about 52,000 clones, about 80% recorded once. The sort gate was single viable CD3+CD4+CD8-CD45RO+ cells for memory CD4+ T cells. Sequenced material: memory CD4+ T cells from blood. These receptors originate from an adult in good health and CMV-seropositive.

The chain couples TRBV6-1 to TRBJ2-3; 9 bases agree with TRBD2. Germline V lookup: CDR1 MNHNS, CDR2 SASEGT. Trimming took 10 bases from V and 4 from J; bases not matched to a gene: 12. CDR3 length: 15 residues. This CDR3 reads CATWVGSGSSDTQYF. The CDR3 nucleotides read TGTGCCACTTGGGTTGGTAGCGGGAGCTCAGATACGCAGTATTTT.

The chain carries TRBV7-2 and TRBJ1-1; a possible D gene is TRBD1 (5 bases). The V gene lost 4 bases and the J gene lost 4 bases, with 10 bases spanning the gap. Germline V gene lookup returns CDR1 SGHTA and CDR2 FQGNSA. This CDR3 is 13 amino acids long. CDR3: CASSYQGATEAFF. In nucleotides, the CDR3 is TGTGCCAGCAGCTACCAAGGGGCCACTGAAGCTTTCTTT.

V gene TRBV29-1 combines with J gene TRBJ1-5; TRBD1 matches at 8 bases. Trimming cost V 6 bases and J 3 bases; bases outside gene matches: 4. The CDR3 has 13 amino acids. Germline CDR1 is SQVTM and CDR2 is ANQGSEA. This chain's CDR3 is CSVRTGINQPQHF. CDR3 DNA sequence: TGCAGCGTCAGGACAGGGATCAATCAGCCCCAGCATTTT.

This clone was seen only once. The V and J genes are TRBV5-6 and TRBJ1-2, with 8 bases fitting TRBD1. Trimming at V came to 4 bases and at J to 4 bases, leaving 6 bases not matched to a gene. The germline gives CDR1 SGHDT, CDR2 YYEEEE. This CDR3 spans 14 amino acids. The CDR3 sequence: CASSPDRAGYGYTF. The CDR3 bases are TGTGCCAGCAGCCCGGACAGGGCGGGCTATGGCTACACCTTC. The variable domain in full, with the rest retrieved from reference TRBV5-6 and TRBJ1-2, is DAGVTQSPTHLIKTRGQQVTLRCSPKSGHDTVSWYQQALGQGPQFIFQYYEEEERQRGNFPDRFSGHQFPNYSSELNVNALLLGDSALYLCASSPDRAGYGYTFGSGTRLTVV.